These 25 T cell receptor beta chains share one sample of origin, sequenced in a study of CD8+ T cells in alopecia areata. Extracted RNA was reverse transcribed into cDNA, the sequencing template. The assay was immunoSEQ multiplex PCR, and TCRdb's table has in-frame clones only and misses some. The sample records about 180,000 clones, 53% being singletons. Treatment specified: oral pan-JAK inhibitor, 5-10 mg twice daily. Sequenced here: CD8+ T cells sorted from blood, sampled at week 24, from a patient treated with tofacitinib. Source of these receptors: a human donor with alopecia areata.

Notes on this clone: At the DNA level, this CDR3 is encoded by other sequences in the same sample as well. This sequence joins TRBV5-6 and TRBJ2-7, with no clear D. V was shortened by 0 bases and J by 0 bases, with 7 bases between the two germline ends. The germline V gene has CDR1 SGHDT and CDR2 YYEEEE. The CDR3 is made up of 14 amino acids. CDR3 residues: CASSLGVSSYEQYF. In DNA form, the CDR3 reads TGTGCCAGCAGCTTGGGGGTGAGCTCCTACGAGCAGTACTTC.

This clone was recorded a few times. The rearrangement links TRBV29-1 to TRBJ2-3, with D uncertain. The CDR3 spans 17 residues. Trimming stripped 1 base from V and 2 bases from J, with 19 bases between. CDR1 is SQVTM and CDR2 is ANQGSEA in the germline V gene. The CDR3: CSVEGYTRRDLTDTQYF. The CDR3 nucleotides are TGCAGCGTTGAAGGGTACACTCGTCGCGACCTCACAGATACGCAGTATTTT.

The chain carries TRBV29-1 and TRBJ2-4; D is possibly TRBD1 (5 bases). V was shortened by 5 bases and J by 5 bases, with 13 bases between the two germline ends. The CDR3 is made up of 13 amino acids. Germline CDR1 and CDR2: SQVTM and ANQGSEA. The CDR3 reads CSVFPGYENIQYF. The CDR3, as DNA: TGCAGCGTTTTTCCAGGGTATGAAAACATTCAGTACTTC.

The chain recombines TRBV12-5 with TRBJ2-6; no definite D call. V was cut by 7 bases and J by 3 bases, with 10 bases left in between. Germline V CDR1 and CDR2: LGHNT, FRNRAP. The CDR3 runs to 14 residues. This CDR3 is CASDGPGGANVLTF. The CDR3 DNA reads TGTGCTAGTGACGGACCGGGTGGGGCCAACGTCCTGACTTTC.

In its sample, this clone was seen a few times. The rearrangement links TRBV11-2 to TRBJ2-3, with 10 bases matching TRBD1. Germline V CDR1 and CDR2: SGHAT, FQNNGV. Trimming cost V 7 bases and J 1 base; bases outside gene matches: 8. This CDR3 spans 16 amino acids. This chain's CDR3 is CASTRLDRGGTDTQYF. In DNA, the CDR3 is TGTGCCAGCACACGACTGGACAGGGGGGGCACAGATACGCAGTATTTT.

This clone was found a few times. V is TRBV29-1 and J is TRBJ2-3; 9 bases line up with TRBD2. Germline V gene sequence: CDR1 SQVTM, CDR2 ANQGSEA. Germline trimming cut 6 bases from V and 2 bases from J; bases unmatched to any gene: 9. The CDR3 extends over 15 amino acids. CDR3: CSVRGSGGNTDTQYF. CDR3 DNA sequence: TGCAGCGTCCGCGGTAGCGGGGGTAACACAGATACGCAGTATTTT.

This sequence joins TRBV4-1 and TRBJ2-7; D not certain. V dropped 0 bases and J dropped 3 bases, with 15 bases sitting between them. The CDR3 length is 16 residues. Per the germline V gene, CDR1 is MGHRA and CDR2 is YSYEKL. DNA of the CDR3: TGCGCCAGCAGCCAAGATCAGGCAGGCTACAGCTACGAGCAGTACTTC. It codes for CASSQDQAGYSYEQYF.

The rearrangement joins TRBV9 to TRBJ1-6, with D perhaps matching TRBD1 (6 bases). The CDR3 runs to 18 residues. V was trimmed by 3 bases and J by 0 bases, leaving 16 bases between them. Germline CDR1 reads SGDLS; CDR2 reads YYNGEE. The DNA of the CDR3 is TGTGCCAGCAGCGGGGACACTTCCTCAAGCTCCTATAATTCACCCCTCCACTTT. Translating gives CASSGDTSSSSYNSPLHF.

Concerning this clone: The sample has other DNA sequences that encode this CDR3 too. The chain is built from TRBV30 and TRBJ1-2; 8 nucleotides match TRBD1. Germline V gives CDR1 GTSNPN, CDR2 SVGIG (reference sequence). The CDR3 runs 11 residues. After removal of 3 bases from V and 6 bases from J, the junction contained 0 bases not matched to a gene. As DNA, the CDR3 is TGTGCCTGGAGGGACAGGGATGGCTACACCTTC. Protein sequence: CAWRDRDGYTF.

This clone was recorded a few times. This chain links TRBV19 with TRBJ1-5; 9 bases line up with TRBD1. Germline V gene data show CDR1 as LNHDA and CDR2 as SQIVND (reference sequence). The CDR3 is 15 residues long. V was clipped by 5 bases and J by 8 bases; unmatched bases: 10. CDR3 sequence: CASSPGTGRREPQHF. In DNA, the CDR3 is TGTGCCAGTAGTCCCGGGACAGGGAGGCGGGAGCCCCAGCATTTT.

This clone was found a few times. This chain links TRBV7-9 with TRBJ2-3, with a possible D match to TRBD1 (5 bases). This CDR3 has 11 residues. Trimming left V 4 bases short and J 6 bases short, with 5 bases between. Germline-derived CDR1 and CDR2 are SEHNR and FQNEAQ (reference sequence). CDR3 sequence (DNA): TGTGCCAGCAGCTACAGGGATACGCAGTATTTT. Its translation is CASSYRDTQYF.

The V and J genes are TRBV5-6 and TRBJ1-1; 7 bases agree with TRBD1. CDR3 length: 14 residues. V gave up 7 bases and J gave up 2 bases; unmatched junction bases: 8. The V gene's germline CDR1 is SGHDT and CDR2 YYEEEE. CDR3 protein: CASGSGGRNTEAFF. In nucleotides, the CDR3 is TGTGCCAGCGGCTCAGGGGGTAGAAACACTGAAGCTTTCTTT.

This clone has a handful of counts. J is TRBJ1-2 and V is TRBV9; maybe TRBD1 (5 bases). Per the germline V gene, CDR1 is SGDLS and CDR2 is YYNGEE. This CDR3 has 15 residues. With 0 bases removed from V and 3 bases from J, the gap between germline ends came to 12 bases. CDR3 DNA: TGTGCCAGCAGCGTAGGGCAAGGGACCCACTATGGCTACACCTTC. Its translation is CASSVGQGTHYGYTF. Based on the CDR3 plus reference TRBV9 and TRBJ1-2, the full variable domain is DSGVTQTPKHLITATGQRVTLRCSPRSGDLSVYWYQQSLDQGLQFLIQYYNGEERAKGNILERFSAQQFPDLHSELNLSSLELGDSALYFCASSVGQGTHYGYTFGSGTRLTVV.

This chain uses TRBV11-2 with TRBJ1-2; TRBD1 is a possible D gene (5 bases). Trimming took 5 bases from V and 4 from J, leaving 17 bases between them. CDR3 length equals 15 residues. The V gene's germline CDR1 is SGHAT and CDR2 FQNNGV. The CDR3 spells CASSPRPGNSYGYTF. The CDR3 DNA sequence: TGTGCCAGCAGCCCCCGTCCAGGGAACTCCTATGGCTACACCTTC.

This clone was counted once. The V gene is TRBV9, the J gene TRBJ2-5, with TRBD2 matching 10 bases. The CDR3 contains 15 residues. Trimming took 5 bases from V and 5 from J; bases not matched to a gene: 9. CDR1 is SGDLS and CDR2 is YYNGEE in the germline V gene. Here the CDR3 DNA reads TGTGCCAGCAGTACGGCTAGCGGGAGTCTCGAGACCCAGTACTTC. Translating it yields CASSTASGSLETQYF.

The chain recombines TRBV9 with TRBJ1-6, with TRBD1 identical over 9 bases. V dropped 4 bases and J dropped 7; count of bases not matched to a gene: 6. The CDR3 contains 15 residues. Germline CDR1 reads SGDLS; CDR2 reads YYNGEE. For the CDR3, the DNA is TGTGCCAGCAGCCCATGGGACAGGGTCAATTCACCCCTCCACTTT. Amino acids: CASSPWDRVNSPLHF.

V is TRBV27 and J is TRBJ2-5, with TRBD1 as a possible D gene (5 bases). Germline V gives CDR1 MNHEY, CDR2 SMNVEV (reference sequence). This CDR3 has 14 residues. Trimming removed 4 bases at V and 10 bases at J, with 19 bases between. In nucleotides, the CDR3 is TGTGCCAGCAGTTCACGGGCCGCGGTGGGGCTCCAGTACTTC. Translating gives CASSSRAAVGLQYF.

This clone was seen a few times. This rearrangement joins TRBV5-1 to TRBJ2-7, with TRBD1 identical over 8 bases. This CDR3 has 16 residues. The V gene's germline CDR1 is SGHRS and CDR2 YFSETQ. J was trimmed by 3 bases and V by 4 bases; bases with no gene match: 12. Written as DNA, the CDR3 is TGCGCCAGCAGCCACGCCCGAGGGACAGGAGGCTACGAGCAGTACTTC. Its protein product is CASSHARGTGGYEQYF.

This clone was recorded a few times. The CDR3 coding sequence is TGTGCCAGCAGCTTAATGGTCCAAACAGGGGCCCAGGAGCAGTTCTTC. It translates to CASSLMVQTGAQEQFF. This rearrangement joins TRBV5-5 to TRBJ2-1, with 7 bases fitting TRBD1. V shed 2 bases, J shed 10 bases, and the junction held 15 bases outside the gene matches. Germline CDR1 and CDR2: SGHKS and YYEKEE (reference sequence). The CDR3 totals 16 residues.

The V call is TRBV29-1, the J call TRBJ2-5; the match to TRBD2 covers 9 bases. Per the germline V gene, CDR1 is SQVTM and CDR2 is ANQGSEA. J lost 5 bases, V lost 1 base, and 11 bases had no gene match. The CDR3 sequence is 16 residues long. The CDR3 DNA sequence: TGCAGCGTTGAAGTCGGCGGGGGGGTCCCACGGGAGACCCAGTACTTC. This codes for CSVEVGGGVPRETQYF. Variable domain in full (rest from reference TRBV29-1 and TRBJ2-5): SAVISQKPSRDICQRGTSLTIQCQVDSQVTMMFWYRQQPGQSLTLIATANQGSEATYESGFVIDKFPISRPNLTFSTLTVSNMSPEDSSIYLCSVEVGGGVPRETQYFGPGTRLLVL.

A few counts support this clone. The rearrangement joins TRBV11-2 to TRBJ2-5; D unclear. This CDR3 spans 16 amino acids. Germline V gives CDR1 SGHAT, CDR2 FQNNGV. Trimming stripped 0 bases from V and 1 base from J, with 12 bases between. CDR3 DNA: TGTGCCAGCAGCTTAGATGAGGTGGCGCTCCAAGAGACCCAGTACTTC. It yields the protein CASSLDEVALQETQYF. The complete variable domain, with remaining parts taken from reference TRBV11-2 and TRBJ2-5, reads EAGVAQSPRYKIIEKRQSVAFWCNPISGHATLYWYQQILGQGPKLLIQFQNNGVVDDSQLPKDRFSAERLKGVDSTLKIQPAKLEDSAVYLCASSLDEVALQETQYFGPGTRLLVL.

The rearrangement links TRBV4-3 to TRBJ2-3; D remains ambiguous. V was clipped by 1 base and J by 4 bases, with 9 bases between them. This CDR3 is 14 amino acids long. Germline V gives CDR1 LGHNA, CDR2 YSLEER. The CDR3 DNA follows: TGCGCCAGCAGCCAAGCAGGCAGCGCAGATACGCAGTATTTT. It yields the protein CASSQAGSADTQYF.

The chain links TRBV10-2 to TRBJ2-7; TRBD2 agrees at 8 bases. This CDR3 contains 15 residues. V was pared by 6 bases and J by 3 bases, with 10 bases of the junction left unmatched. Germline V gene lookup returns CDR1 WSHSY and CDR2 SAAADI. The CDR3 spells CASSPIGSGDYEQYF. The CDR3 bases are TGCGCCAGCAGCCCTATCGGTAGCGGGGACTACGAGCAGTACTTC.

This clone was seen only a few times. The chain has TRBV6-6 and TRBJ2-7, with D tentatively TRBD1 or TRBD2 (6 bases each). The CDR3 covers 13 residues. V was pared by 5 bases and J by 3 bases, with 11 bases between. Germline CDR1 and CDR2: MNHNY and SVGAGI (reference sequence). CDR3 coding DNA: TGTGCCAGCAGTCACGGGGGCGGCTACGAGCAGTACTTC. The encoded protein is CASSHGGGYEQYF.

The chain employs TRBV29-1 and TRBJ2-3, with 12 bases aligning to TRBD2. The germline V gene encodes CDR1 SQVTM and CDR2 ANQGSEA. The CDR3 consists of 16 residues. With V trimmed by 1 base and J by 2 bases, 4 bases remained unmatched. The CDR3 spells CSVEGLAGVNTDTQYF. In DNA form, the CDR3 reads TGCAGCGTTGAAGGACTAGCGGGGGTCAACACAGATACGCAGTATTTT.